The 23 T cell receptor beta chains below were found in one sample sequenced in a study of cytomegalovirus exposure and HLA in healthy donors. The PCR had 60 Vbeta and 13 Jbeta primers. The data were produced by immunoSEQ multiplex PCR, yet TCRdb's version contains in-frame clones alone and is incomplete. The data contain about 93,000 clones, more than 60% of them singletons. Sequences were obtained from PBMCs. The receptor set was obtained from a boy aged 5-17 years in good health and CMV-seronegative.

The chain is built from TRBV5-4 and TRBJ1-1; TRBD1 is a possible D gene (5 bases). The CDR3 spans 15 residues. Trimming removed 4 bases from V and 6 bases from J, with 19 bases in between. Germline CDR1 reads SGHNT; CDR2 reads YYREEE (reference sequence). CDR3 nucleotides: TGTGCCAGCAGCAAGGGGCAGGGTGATGGGGCTGAAGCTTTCTTT. Amino acids: CASSKGQGDGAEAFF.

The chain uses TRBV21-1 and TRBJ2-1; TRBD1, as called in the table, went unchecked against the DNA. TRBV21-1 is a pseudogene segment. CDR3 size: 15 residues. The CDR3 loop is CASSVHRGGGVEQFF. The DNA of the CDR3 is TGTGCCAGCAGCGTTCACAGGGGTGGAGGGGTTGAGCAGTTCTTC.

As for this clone: The same CDR3 is also encoded by other DNA sequences in this sample. The V gene is TRBV7-9, the J gene TRBJ2-6; tentatively, D is TRBD1 (5 bases). The germline V gene has CDR1 SEHNR and CDR2 FQNEAQ (reference sequence). Trimming removed 5 bases at V and 1 base at J, with 9 bases between. This CDR3 has 15 amino acids. CDR3: CASSETESGANVLTF. The CDR3 DNA reads TGTGCCAGCAGCGAGACAGAGTCTGGGGCCAACGTCCTGACTTTC.

The table lists this clone with a few counts. The chain uses TRBV2 and TRBJ1-2, with D unclear. Trimming took off 3 bases at V and 2 bases at J, with 4 bases between the two ends. The V gene's germline CDR1 is SNHLY and CDR2 FYNNEI. The CDR3 has 12 amino acids. The CDR3 region has the DNA TGTGCCAGCAGTGAGGAGAACTATGGCTACACCTTC. Its translation: CASSEENYGYTF.

The chain has TRBV5-1 and TRBJ1-2; D gene ambiguous. The CDR3 extends over 12 amino acids. V lost 4 bases and J lost 0, with 4 bases in between. Germline V gene sequence: CDR1 SGHRS, CDR2 YFSETQ. CDR3 in DNA: TGCGCCAGCAGCCCTTCTAACTATGGCTACACCTTC. Residues: CASSPSNYGYTF.

The chain employs TRBV7-2 and TRBJ2-2; TRBD1 aligns across 7 bases. The CDR3 is 14 residues long. The germline V gene has CDR1 SGHTA and CDR2 FQGNSA. J was trimmed by 6 bases and V by 6 bases; bases with no gene match: 7. This chain's CDR3 is CASSRGQLPGELFF. The DNA for the CDR3 is TGTGCCAGCAGTCGGGGACAGCTTCCCGGGGAGCTGTTTTTT.

The chain uses TRBV9 and TRBJ2-3; 8 positions agree with TRBD2. V lost 4 bases, J lost 3 bases, and 7 bases stayed unmatched. This CDR3 spans 15 amino acids. CDR1 and CDR2 (germline): SGDLS, YYNGEE. The CDR3 here is CASSPQAGATDTQYF. The CDR3 DNA reads as TGTGCCAGCAGCCCTCAAGCGGGGGCGACAGATACGCAGTATTTT.

The chain joins TRBV30 to TRBJ2-1, with D uncertain. Germline V CDR1 and CDR2: GTSNPN, SVGIG (reference sequence). Trimming stripped 4 bases from V and 1 base from J, with 11 bases between. The CDR3 has 14 residues. The CDR3 sequence is CAWNIPLSYNEQFF. CDR3 DNA sequence: TGTGCCTGGAATATTCCACTGTCCTACAATGAGCAGTTCTTC.

The V call is TRBV6-1, the J call TRBJ2-5; the D gene is possibly TRBD1 (6 bases). Germline values: CDR1 MNHNS, CDR2 SASEGT. With 6 bases removed from V and 2 bases from J, the gap between germline ends came to 10 bases. The CDR3 consists of 13 residues. For the CDR3, the DNA is TGTGCCAGCAGGAGGACAGAGCAAGAGACCCAGTACTTC. It codes for CASRRTEQETQYF.

The chain uses TRBV5-6 and TRBJ2-7, with a possible D match to TRBD2 (5 bases). The CDR3 covers 14 residues. Germline V gene data show CDR1 as SGHDT and CDR2 as YYEEEE. Trimming left V 4 bases short and J 2 bases short, with 13 bases between. The CDR3 DNA is TGTGCCAGCAGCCCTCGGGGAGCGCCCTACGAGCAGTACTTC. This codes for CASSPRGAPYEQYF.

The J gene is TRBJ2-7, the V gene TRBV30; no clear D. Trimming shortened V by 4 bases and J by 0 bases, and 16 bases separated the two germline ends. Germline assignment: CDR1 GTSNPN and CDR2 SVGIG (reference sequence). The CDR3 spans 15 residues. The CDR3 region has the DNA TGTGCCTGGACCGCCCTTCTTCACTCCTCCTACGAGCAGTACTTC. As protein: CAWTALLHSSYEQYF.

CDR3: CASSWGSSSGNTIYF. The CDR3 DNA reads TGCGCCAGCAGCTGGGGCAGTAGCTCTGGAAACACCATATATTTT. J is TRBJ1-3 and V is TRBV5-1, with TRBD1 as a possible D gene (5 bases). The CDR3 is made up of 15 amino acids. V lost 3 bases and J 0 bases, leaving 10 bases between the germline ends. The germline V gene encodes CDR1 SGHRS and CDR2 YFSETQ.

This clone was recorded a few times. The rearrangement uses TRBV27 and TRBJ2-7; no definite D call. V lost 4 bases and J 0 bases, leaving 4 bases between the germline ends. CDR3 size: 12 residues. Germline V gives CDR1 MNHEY, CDR2 SMNVEV (reference sequence). The CDR3 reads CASSSSSYEQYF. The DNA of the CDR3 is TGTGCCAGCAGTTCGAGCTCCTACGAGCAGTACTTC.

This clone was observed a few times. This chain uses TRBV7-9 with TRBJ1-1; a weak D match, TRBD1 (6 bases). The CDR3 covers 15 residues. Germline-derived CDR1 and CDR2 are SEHNR and FQNEAQ (reference sequence). The ends were cut back, 1 base at V and 5 bases at J, with 14 bases in the middle. CDR3 amino acids: CASSLEGYRETEAFF. The CDR3 nucleotides read TGTGCCAGCAGCTTAGAAGGGTACAGGGAAACTGAAGCTTTCTTT.

Only a few counts were recorded for this clone. The rearrangement links TRBV4-3 to TRBJ2-2, with TRBD1 identical over 8 bases. J lost 6 bases, V lost 4 bases, and 7 bases had no gene match. This CDR3 spans 15 amino acids. The germline CDR1 and CDR2 sequences are LGHNA and YSLEER. The chain's CDR3 is CASSRTDRVPGELFF. CDR3 bases: TGCGCCAGCAGCCGAACGGACAGGGTACCCGGGGAGCTGTTTTTT.

CDR3 nucleotides: TGTGCCAGCAGCTTAGCCCAGGGGAACACCGGGGAGCTGTTTTTT. This gives the protein CASSLAQGNTGELFF. The gene calls are TRBV13 and TRBJ2-2, with D possibly TRBD1 on 5 matching bases. The CDR3 loop spans 15 amino acids. Trimming cost V 1 base and J 1 base, with 7 bases left between them. Germline V CDR1 and CDR2: PRHDT, FYEKMQ (reference sequence).

This chain links TRBV7-9 with TRBJ2-1; TRBD2 matches 10 bases. Germline values: CDR1 SEHNR, CDR2 FQNEAQ (reference sequence). The CDR3 has 14 amino acids. With 6 bases clipped from V and 6 bases from J, the junction kept 5 bases outside the gene matches. DNA of the CDR3: TGTGCCAGCAGAGGGCTAGCGGGAGTCAATGAGCAGTTCTTC. As protein: CASRGLAGVNEQFF.

The chain joins TRBV6-1 to TRBJ1-5; 8 nucleotides line up with TRBD1. The CDR3 is 14 residues long. Germline CDR1 and CDR2: MNHNS and SASEGT. Trimming removed 1 base from V and 8 bases from J; junction bases left unmatched: 4. CDR3 region: CASSEVQGAKPQHF. CDR3 nucleotide sequence: TGTGCCAGCAGTGAAGTTCAGGGGGCGAAGCCCCAGCATTTT.

This CDR3 reads CASSLASGISTDTQYF. The CDR3 DNA follows: TGTGCCAGCAGCTTGGCCAGCGGGATTAGCACAGATACGCAGTATTTT. The gene calls are TRBV5-4 and TRBJ2-3; 7 nucleotides align to TRBD2. The V gene end was trimmed by 0 bases and the J gene end by 0 bases; junction bases not matched to a gene: 4. The length of the CDR3 is 16 residues. Germline assignment: CDR1 SGHNT and CDR2 YYREEE (reference sequence). Full variable domain (rest looked up from reference TRBV5-4 and TRBJ2-3): ETGVTQSPTHLIKTRGQQVTLRCSSQSGHNTVSWYQQALGQGPQFIFQYYREEENGRGNFPPRFSGLQFPNYSSELNVNALELDDSALYLCASSLASGISTDTQYFGPGTRLTVL.

This chain uses TRBV19 with TRBJ1-1, with a tentative D call TRBD1 (5 bases). Between the trimmed V and J ends, which lost 3 bases and 0 bases, there was a span of 11 bases. The germline CDR1 and CDR2 sequences are LNHDA and SQIVND (reference sequence). The CDR3 has 15 residues. DNA of the CDR3: TGTGCCAGTAGTATCATAGGGGTGATGAACACTGAAGCTTTCTTT. This encodes CASSIIGVMNTEAFF.

The J gene is TRBJ1-1, the V gene TRBV7-2; 10 bases map to TRBD1. CDR3 length: 14 residues. Trimming at V came to 7 bases and at J to 5 bases, leaving 7 bases not matched to a gene. Looked up from germline, CDR1 is SGHTA and CDR2 is FQGNSA. The CDR3 spells CASNERTGGTEAFF. In nucleotides, the CDR3 is TGTGCCAGCAACGAAAGGACAGGGGGTACTGAAGCTTTCTTT. The full variable domain, rest sourced from reference TRBV7-2 and TRBJ1-1, is GAGVSQSPSNKVTEKGKDVELRCDPISGHTALYWYRQSLGQGLEFLIYFQGNSAPDKSGLPSDRFSAERTGGSVSTLTIQRTQQEDSAVYLCASNERTGGTEAFFGQGTRLTVV.

V gene TRBV13 combines with J gene TRBJ2-7; 7 bases line up with TRBD2. This CDR3 comprises 14 residues. Trimming cost V 4 bases and J 4 bases; bases outside gene matches: 7. Germline-derived CDR1 and CDR2 are PRHDT and FYEKMQ (reference sequence). This CDR3 reads CASSSTSLSYEQYF. CDR3 nucleotides: TGTGCCAGCAGCTCGACTAGCTTGTCTTACGAGCAGTACTTC. The full variable domain, completed using reference TRBV13 and TRBJ2-7, is AAGVIQSPRHLIKEKRETATLKCYPIPRHDTVYWYQQGPGQDPQFLISFYEKMQSDKGSIPDRFSAQQFSDYHSELNMSSLELGDSALYFCASSSTSLSYEQYFGPGTRLTVT.

This clone was recorded a few times. V is TRBV7-2 and J is TRBJ1-6; TRBD1 aligns across 7 bases. Trimming at V came to 4 bases and at J to 7 bases, leaving 7 bases not matched to a gene. The CDR3 is 15 residues long. Germline CDR1 and CDR2: SGHTA and FQGNSA. CDR3 in DNA: TGTGCCAGCAGCTCATACGGGACAGAAAATTCACCCCTCCACTTT. As protein: CASSSYGTENSPLHF.